This T cell receptor (beta chain) stems from a study of blood T cell repertoires in COVID-19. Profiling relied on immunoSEQ multiplex PCR, and the TCRdb table lists in-frame clones only, not all of them. This table holds roughly 360,000 clones, 75% to 90% found once. V shed 3 bases and J shed 0 bases, with 6 bases lying between them. CDR1 is LGHNA and CDR2 is YNFKEQ in the germline V gene. The CDR3 is 14 residues long. The clonotype comes from a woman between 50 and 59 years old who had recovered from COVID-19. The V call is TRBV4-2, the J call TRBJ1-3; D ambiguous. The material sequenced was PBMCs or T cells enriched from blood (not recorded which). The CDR3 sequence: CASSQWASGNTIYF. CDR3 coding DNA: TGTGCCAGCAGCCAGTGGGCCTCTGGAAACACCATATATTTT.